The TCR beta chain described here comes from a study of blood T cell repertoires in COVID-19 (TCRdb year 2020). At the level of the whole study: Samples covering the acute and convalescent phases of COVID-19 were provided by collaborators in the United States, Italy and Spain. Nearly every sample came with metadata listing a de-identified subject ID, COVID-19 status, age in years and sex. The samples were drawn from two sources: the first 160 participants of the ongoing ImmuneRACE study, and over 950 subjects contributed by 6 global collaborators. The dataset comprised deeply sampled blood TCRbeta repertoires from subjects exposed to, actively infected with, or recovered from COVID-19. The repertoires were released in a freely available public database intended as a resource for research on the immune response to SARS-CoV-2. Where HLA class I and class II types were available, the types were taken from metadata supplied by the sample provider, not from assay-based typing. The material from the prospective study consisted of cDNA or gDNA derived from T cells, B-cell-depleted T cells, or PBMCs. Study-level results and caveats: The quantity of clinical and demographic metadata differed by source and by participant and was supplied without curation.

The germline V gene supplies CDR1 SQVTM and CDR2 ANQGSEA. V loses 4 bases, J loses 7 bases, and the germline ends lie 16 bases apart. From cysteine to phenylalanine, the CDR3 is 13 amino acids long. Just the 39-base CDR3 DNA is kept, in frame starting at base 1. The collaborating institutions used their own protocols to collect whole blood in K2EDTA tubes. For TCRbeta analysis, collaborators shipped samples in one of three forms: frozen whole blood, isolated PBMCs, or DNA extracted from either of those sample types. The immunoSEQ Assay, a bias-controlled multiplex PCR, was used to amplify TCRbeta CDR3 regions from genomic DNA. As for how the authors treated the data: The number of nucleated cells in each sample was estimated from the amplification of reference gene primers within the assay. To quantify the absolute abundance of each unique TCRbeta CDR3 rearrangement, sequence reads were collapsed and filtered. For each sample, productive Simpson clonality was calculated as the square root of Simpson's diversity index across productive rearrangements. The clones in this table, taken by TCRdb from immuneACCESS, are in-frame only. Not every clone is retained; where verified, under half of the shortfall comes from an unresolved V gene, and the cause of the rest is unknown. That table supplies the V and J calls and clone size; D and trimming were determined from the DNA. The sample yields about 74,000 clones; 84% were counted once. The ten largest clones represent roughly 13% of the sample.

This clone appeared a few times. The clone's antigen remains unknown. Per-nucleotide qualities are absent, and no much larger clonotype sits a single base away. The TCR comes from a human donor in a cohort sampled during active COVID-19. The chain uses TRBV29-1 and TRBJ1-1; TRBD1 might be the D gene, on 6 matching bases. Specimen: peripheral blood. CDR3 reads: CSVVGDRSLEAFF. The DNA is TGCAGCGTTGTTGGTGACAGGTCACTTGAAGCTTTCTTT. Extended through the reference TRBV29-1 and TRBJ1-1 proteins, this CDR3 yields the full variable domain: SAVISQKPSRDICQRGTSLTIQCQVDSQVTMMFWYRQQPGQSLTLIATANQGSEATYESGFVIDKFPISRPNLTFSTLTVSNMSPEDSSIYLCSVVGDRSLEAFFGQGTRLTVV.